These 17 T cell receptor beta chains were sequenced from one sample in a study of tumor and adjacent non-tumor tissue in lung cancer. The template was RNA from unsorted bulk tissue. A modified ARM-PCR protocol with three rounds of nested PCR amplified TCRbeta. TCRdb re-derived calls from the multiplex PCR reads in MiXCR, one entry per CDR3 protein. The sample includes over 130,000 distinct CDR3 sequences, around 61% seen only once; the top ten take about 18%. Sequences were obtained from lung tumor tissue. These receptors originate from a man aged 55 to 70 with small cell lung cancer.

Note on this clonotype: The junction departs from germline at one end; a sequencing error may be responsible. The rearrangement uses TRBV6-2 or TRBV6-3 and TRBJ1-1; D gene ambiguous. CDR1 is MNHEY and CDR2 is SVGEGT in the germline V gene. The CDR3 covers 13 residues. CDR3 coding DNA: TGTGGCAGCAGTTACCGGCCACACACTGAAGCTTTCTTT. Translated, it gives CGSSYRPHTEAFF.

Worth noting for this clonotype: Its ends do not fully match the called genes, so a read error is possible. The chain recombines TRBV11-2 with TRBJ2-1, with 11 positions matching TRBD1. The germline V gene has CDR1 SGHAT and CDR2 FQNNGV. CDR3 length: 17 residues. CDR3 residues: CASSDPIWDRGSGEQFF. The CDR3 DNA follows: TGTGCCAGCAGCGACCCTATCTGGGACAGGGGGTCTGGTGAGCAATTCTTC.

This clonotype was detected ten times or more. The chain has TRBV6-1 and TRBJ2-3, with D perhaps matching TRBD1 or TRBD2 (6 bases each). V was pared by 4 bases and J by 3 bases, with 14 bases between. CDR1 MNHNS and CDR2 SASEGT come from the germline V gene. The CDR3 spans 15 residues. The CDR3 reads CASSVGGLGTDTQYF. The CDR3 nucleotides are TGTGCCAGCAGTGTGGGGGGCCTGGGGACAGATACGCAGTATTTT.

Note on this clonotype: Compared with germline, one end of the junction differs, possibly owing to a read error. As DNA, the CDR3 is TGTGCCAGCAGCCAAGAATTGATAGTGGGCTATGGCCACATCTTC. It encodes CASSQELIVGYGHIF. This sequence joins TRBV4-2 and TRBJ1-2; no firm D call. The CDR3 loop spans 15 amino acids. Germline loops: CDR1 LGHNA, CDR2 YNFKEQ.

This clonotype was seen at least ten times. This chain connects TRBV11-2 to TRBJ2-3; the D gene is possibly TRBD1 (5 bases). The CDR3 consists of 16 residues. CDR1 is SGHAT, CDR2 FQNNGV, per germline. V was clipped by 3 bases and J by 2 bases, with 15 bases between them. For the CDR3, the DNA is TGTGCCAGCAGCTTTGGGTCCAGGGTTACCACAGATACGCAGTATTTT. Amino acid sequence: CASSFGSRVTTDTQYF.

The chain has TRBV5-4 and TRBJ2-1, with D possibly being TRBD2 (5 bases). Germline-derived CDR1 and CDR2 are SGHNT and YYREEE (reference sequence). V was shortened by 1 base and J by 5 bases, with 7 bases between the two germline ends. This CDR3 has 13 amino acids. The CDR3 nucleotides read TGTGCCAGCAGCTTGCGGACTGACAATGAGCAGTTCTTC. This codes for CASSLRTDNEQFF. Full variable domain (rest looked up from reference TRBV5-4 and TRBJ2-1): ETGVTQSPTHLIKTRGQQVTLRCSSQSGHNTVSWYQQALGQGPQFIFQYYREEENGRGNFPPRFSGLQFPNYSSELNVNALELDDSALYLCASSLRTDNEQFFGPGTRLTVL.

V usage is TRBV6-5 and J usage is TRBJ2-1, with 12 bases aligning to TRBD2. Germline CDR1 and CDR2: MNHEY and SVGAGI. Germline trimming cut 8 bases from V and 1 base from J; bases unmatched to any gene: 12. This CDR3 is built from 18 residues. Here the CDR3 reads CASCIRTSGKASYNEQFF. In DNA form, the CDR3 reads TGTGCCAGCTGTATCCGGACTAGCGGGAAGGCGTCCTACAATGAGCAGTTCTTC.

This clonotype turned up a few times. At one end the junction does not follow the germline gene, possibly because of a read error. This rearrangement joins TRBV4-2 to TRBJ1-5; TRBD1 matches 8 bases. CDR3 length: 16 amino acids. The germline V gene has CDR1 LGHNA and CDR2 YNFKEQ. The CDR3 region is CASSPFDRGENQPQHF. CDR3 nucleotide sequence: TGTGCCAGCAGCCCTTTTGACAGGGGTGAAAATCAGCCTCAGCATTTT.

Turning to this clonotype: A much larger clone lies one base from this, so it may be a read error. The CDR3 carries no conserved terminal phenylalanine or tryptophan, so it likely arises from a read error. The chain has TRBV6-1 and TRBJ2-1, with D possibly being TRBD1 (5 bases). This CDR3 comprises 13 residues. Germline CDR1 and CDR2: MNHNS and SASEGT. V was clipped by 7 bases and J by 6 bases, with 13 bases between them. In nucleotides, the CDR3 is TGTGCCAGCATTAAAACAGGTTCCAATGAGCAGTTCTTA. It translates to CASIKTGSNEQFL.

CDR3 sequence (DNA): TGCAGTGCTAGTGCGACTGGAGAGACCCAGTACTTC. Translating gives CSASATGETQYF. This rearrangement joins TRBV20-1 to TRBJ2-5; D gene uncertain. Trimming took 3 bases from V and 4 from J, leaving 9 bases between them. CDR1 DFQATT and CDR2 SNEGSKA come from the germline V gene (reference sequence). The CDR3 sequence is 12 residues long.

Points on this clonotype: A much more abundant neighbour one base away suggests this may be a read error. The rearrangement links TRBV10-3 to TRBJ1-6; D gene unclear. This CDR3 spans 14 amino acids. Germline CDR1 is ENHRY and CDR2 is SYGVKD. The CDR3 sequence is CAISEEQPNSHLHF. The CDR3 nucleotides are TGTGCCATCAGTGAAGAACAGCCGAATTCACACCTCCACTTT.

A few counts support this clonotype. The chain is built from TRBV13 and TRBJ2-5, with a tentative D call TRBD1 (6 bases). Germline lookup yields CDR1 PRHDT and CDR2 FYEKMQ (reference sequence). This CDR3 comprises 14 residues. V was trimmed by 3 bases and J by 7 bases, leaving 15 bases between them. Written as DNA, the CDR3 is TGTGCCAGCAGCTTGGCAGGGGCAATGGGGACCCAGTACTTC. Its translation is CASSLAGAMGTQYF.

With respect to this clonotype: The junction and the germline gene differ at one end; a read error may be behind it. The rearrangement links TRBV12-3 or TRBV12-4 to TRBJ2-3; TRBD1 is a possible D gene (7 bases). The CDR3 runs 15 residues. The CDR3 is CASSFWGARTGTHYF. CDR3 sequence (DNA): TGTGCCAGCAGTTTCTGGGGGGCGCGGACAGGTACGCACTATTTT.

Many counts were recorded for this clonotype. The J gene is TRBJ1-5, the V gene TRBV6-5, with D possibly matching TRBD1 (6 bases). The V and J ends lost 6 bases and 5 bases respectively, with 11 bases between them. The CDR3 covers 13 residues. Germline loops: CDR1 MNHEY, CDR2 SVGAGI. This chain's CDR3 is CASRRGAHQPQHF. The CDR3 DNA reads TGTGCCAGCAGACGGGGGGCTCATCAGCCCCAGCATTTT.

The chain is built from TRBV11-2 and TRBJ2-4; 14 bases align to TRBD2. This CDR3 region has 19 residues. With V trimmed by 11 bases and J by 7 bases, 22 bases remained unmatched. Germline CDR1 and CDR2: SGHAT and FQNNGV. CDR3 coding DNA: TGTGCCGGCAACTTAGAGTGGACTAGCGGGAGGCCGGCCAGGAACATTCAGTACTTC. Translated: CAGNLEWTSGRPARNIQYF.

This clonotype was detected a few times. A much more abundant neighbour one base away suggests this may be a read error. The J gene is TRBJ1-1, the V gene TRBV29-1; TRBD1 is a possible D gene (6 bases). Germline V gene data show CDR1 as SQVTM and CDR2 as ANQGSEA. This CDR3 has 10 residues. Trimming took off 8 bases at V and 5 bases at J, with 9 bases between the two ends. CDR3 sequence reads: CSSRGTEAFF. The CDR3, as DNA: TGCAGCTCCAGGGGTACTGAAGCTTTCTTT.

In the case of this clonotype: One end of the junction is discordant with germline, which a read error may explain. The chain uses TRBV11-2 and TRBJ2-2; perhaps TRBD2 as D (6 bases). Germline V CDR1 and CDR2: SGHAT, FQNNGV. The CDR3 length is 12 residues. The CDR3 nucleotides read TGTGCCAGCAGCTATGGCGTACGGGAGCTGTTATTT. It is translated as CASSYGVRELLF.